This paragraph reports one T cell receptor beta chain. TCRdb passed the RT-PCR reads through MiXCR, listing each CDR3 protein once. Altogether over 450,000 distinct CDR3 sequences are present, approximately 12% being singletons, with the ten largest covering around 13%. This record comes from a study of response to subunit inactivated influenza vaccine. This material consisted of PBMCs from blood, taken roughly 46 days after vaccination. This TCR came from a man aged 45 to 65 who received an inactivated influenza vaccine.

The CDR3 spells CASSSRWGRETQYF. The CDR3 bases are TGTGCCAGCAGCTCTCGTTGGGGACGAGAGACCCAGTACTTC. The chain carries TRBV7-2 and TRBJ2-5, with D perhaps TRBD1 or TRBD2 (5 bases each). This CDR3 comprises 14 residues. The germline gives CDR1 SGHTA, CDR2 FQGNSA. Trimming cost V 4 bases and J 4 bases, with 13 bases left between them. The variable domain in full, completed from reference TRBV7-2 and TRBJ2-5, reads GAGVSQSPSNKVTEKGKDVELRCDPISGHTALYWYRQSLGQGLEFLIYFQGNSAPDKSGLPSDRFSAERTGGSVSTLTIQRTQQEDSAVYLCASSSRWGRETQYFGPGTRLLVL.